These 19 T cell receptor beta chains originate from one sample sequenced in a study of T cells in Graves' hyperthyroidism and ophthalmopathy. TCR beta CDR3 region amplification was performed from RNA transcripts. An initial round of RT-PCR targeting the TCR CDR3 relied on the HTBI primer set. TCRdb passed the multiplex PCR reads through MiXCR, listing each CDR3 protein once. The sample carries 380,000 or so distinct CDR3 sequences, 13% recorded once. The sample taken for sequencing was blood. The receptors were sampled from a man aged 25 to 40 with Graves' hyperthyroidism that later progressed to Graves' ophthalmopathy.

This clonotype has ten or more counts. The chain links TRBV4-2 to TRBJ2-3, with TRBD1 matching 9 bases. V was pared by 1 base and J by 4 bases, with 12 bases of the junction left unmatched. The CDR3 spans 18 residues. The germline V gene encodes CDR1 LGHNA and CDR2 YNFKEQ. The CDR3 region is CASSQGFRRQGDADTQYF. The CDR3 nucleotides read TGTGCCAGCAGCCAAGGCTTTAGGCGACAGGGGGACGCAGATACGCAGTATTTT.

This clonotype was detected a few times. The chain recombines TRBV7-9 with TRBJ2-5; 10 bases align to TRBD2. This CDR3 comprises 15 residues. The germline gives CDR1 SEHNR, CDR2 FQNEAQ (reference sequence). V lost 5 bases and J lost 3; bases outside the gene matches: 6. In DNA, the CDR3 is TGTGCCAGCAGCCCTCGAGCGGGGGGGGAAGAGACCCAGTACTTC. It codes for CASSPRAGGEETQYF.

This chain connects TRBV13 to TRBJ2-7, with D possibly matching TRBD2 (6 bases). CDR1 is PRHDT and CDR2 is FYEKMQ in the germline V gene (reference sequence). The CDR3 length is 13 residues. V was pared by 4 bases and J by 2 bases, with 9 bases between. DNA for the CDR3: TGTGCCAGCAGCTCGGGAGCCACCTACGAGCAGTACTTC. It specifies CASSSGATYEQYF.

This clonotype was observed a few times. The J gene is TRBJ1-3, the V gene TRBV3-1; D is unclear. Trimming cost V 1 base and J 0 bases, with 4 bases left between them. Germline CDR1 is LGHDT and CDR2 is YNNKEL (reference sequence). CDR3 length: 14 amino acids. The CDR3 reads CASSQVSSGNTIYF. CDR3 in DNA: TGTGCCAGCAGCCAAGTCAGCTCTGGAAACACCATATATTTT.

A note on this clonotype: A much larger clone differs from this one at a single base, so this may be a read error. Here the CDR3 DNA reads TGTGCCACCACCGCTGGATGGGGTTTAACTAATGAAAAACTGTTTTTT. The encoded protein is CATTAGWGLTNEKLFF. The V gene is TRBV27, the J gene TRBJ1-4; D unclear. The ends were cut back, 10 bases at V and 1 base at J, with 19 bases in the middle. Germline CDR1 reads MNHEY; CDR2 reads SMNVEV (reference sequence). This CDR3 has 16 amino acids. Full variable domain (rest looked up from reference TRBV27 and TRBJ1-4): EAQVTQNPRYLITVTGKKLTVTCSQNMNHEYMSWYRQDPGLGLRQIYYSMNVEVTDKGDVPEGYKVSRKEKRNFPLILESPSPNQTSLYFCATTAGWGLTNEKLFFGSGTQLSVL.

This chain uses TRBV7-8 with TRBJ2-7, with a tentative D call TRBD1 (6 bases). This CDR3 is built from 15 residues. V was shortened by 5 bases and J by 2 bases, with 16 bases between the two germline ends. Germline V gives CDR1 SGHVS, CDR2 FQNEAQ. The CDR3 is CASSRDRTETYEQYF. The CDR3 DNA follows: TGTGCCAGCAGCCGAGACAGGACAGAGACCTACGAGCAGTACTTC.

This clonotype was detected ten times or more. The chain links TRBV6-1 to TRBJ2-7; TRBD2 matches at 7 bases. Trimming cost V 5 bases and J 2 bases; bases outside gene matches: 3. The CDR3 length is 13 residues. Germline CDR1 is MNHNS and CDR2 is SASEGT. The CDR3 protein is CASSYAGAYEQYF. CDR3 DNA sequence: TGTGCCAGCAGTTATGCGGGGGCCTACGAGCAGTACTTC.

This clonotype was detected many times. The CDR3 sequence is CASSYGGGATDTQYF. The CDR3 DNA is TGTGCCAGCAGTTACGGCGGGGGGGCGACAGATACGCAGTATTTT. The chain has TRBV6-5 and TRBJ2-3; 9 nucleotides align to TRBD2. The CDR3 length is 15 residues. Trimming cost V 2 bases and J 3 bases; bases outside gene matches: 3. Germline CDR1 and CDR2: MNHEY and SVGAGI.

This clonotype has a count of ten or more. The chain joins TRBV10-3 to TRBJ2-1; D is possibly TRBD1 (5 bases). CDR3 length: 16 residues. Germline V gene sequence: CDR1 ENHRY, CDR2 SYGVKD. Trimming left V 6 bases short and J 5 bases short, with 20 bases between. This CDR3 is CAIRAQKYEGDNEQFF. For the CDR3, the DNA is TGTGCCATCAGGGCCCAAAAGTACGAAGGGGACAATGAGCAGTTCTTC.

This clonotype was detected ten times or more. The chain combines TRBV2 with TRBJ1-1; 7 bases map to TRBD1. The V gene's germline CDR1 is SNHLY and CDR2 FYNNEI. CDR3 length: 13 residues. V shed 3 bases and J 12 bases; nucleotides not matched to a gene: 10. The CDR3 DNA is TGTGCCAGCAGTGACAAGGGGGCCGGAACAACTTTCTTT. It encodes CASSDKGAGTTFF.

At least ten counts were recorded for this clonotype. The chain carries TRBV7-9 and TRBJ2-5; the D gene could be TRBD1 or TRBD2 (6 bases each). Looked up from germline, CDR1 is SEHNR and CDR2 is FQNEAQ (reference sequence). Between the trimmed V and J ends, which lost 5 bases and 5 bases, there was a span of 12 bases. This CDR3 region has 13 residues. DNA of the CDR3: TGTGCCAGCAGCCCACCGGGGGCGGAGACCCAGTACTTC. It yields the protein CASSPPGAETQYF. Filled out from reference TRBV7-9 and TRBJ2-5, the complete variable domain reads DTGVSQNPRHKITKRGQNVTFRCDPISEHNRLYWYRQTLGQGPEFLTYFQNEAQLEKSRLLSDRFSAERPKGSFSTLEIQRTEQGDSAMYLCASSPPGAETQYFGPGTRLLVL.

This clonotype came up many times. The V and J genes are TRBV2 and TRBJ1-5, with D possibly being TRBD1 (6 bases). The length of the CDR3 is 14 residues. With 6 bases removed from V and 6 bases from J, the gap between germline ends came to 15 bases. CDR1 and CDR2 from the germline V gene are SNHLY and FYNNEI. The CDR3 DNA sequence: TGTGCCAGCAGCGAAACGACAGGCAGTCAGCCCCAGCATTTT. Its protein is CASSETTGSQPQHF.

Many counts were recorded for this clonotype. The chain has TRBV6-1 and TRBJ1-5, with 7 bases fitting TRBD1. The V segment lost 6 bases and the J segment 1 base; nucleotides outside the gene matches: 6. The germline V gene has CDR1 MNHNS and CDR2 SASEGT. CDR3 size: 15 residues. The CDR3 sequence is CASRTDRVSNQPQHF. The CDR3 region has the DNA TGTGCCAGCAGGACTGACAGGGTGAGCAATCAGCCCCAGCATTTT.

In this sample, this clonotype turned up a few times. The rearrangement uses TRBV3-1 and TRBJ2-7; TRBD1 might be the D (6 bases). The CDR3 runs 14 residues. Germline V CDR1 and CDR2: LGHDT, YNNKEL (reference sequence). V gave up 2 bases and J gave up 3 bases, with 11 bases separating them. The CDR3 loop reads CASSQLDRNYEQYF. The CDR3 DNA reads TGTGCCAGCAGCCAATTAGACAGGAACTACGAGCAGTACTTC.

This clonotype was seen ten or more times. This chain joins TRBV6-2 or TRBV6-3 and TRBJ2-5, with D maybe TRBD1 (5 bases). Germline lookup yields CDR1 MNHEY and CDR2 SVGEGT. The CDR3 totals 16 residues. The ends were cut back, 6 bases at V and 2 bases at J, with 19 bases in the middle. The chain's CDR3 is CASSFLRGEPQETQYF. In nucleotides, the CDR3 is TGTGCCAGCAGCTTCCTTAGGGGTGAGCCACAAGAGACCCAGTACTTC.

This clonotype has a count of ten or more. This sequence joins TRBV7-8 and TRBJ2-5; perhaps D is TRBD1 or TRBD2 (5 bases each). The germline CDR1 and CDR2 sequences are SGHVS and FQNEAQ. The V end lost 1 base, the J end lost 1 base, and 10 bases lay between the germline ends. The CDR3 runs 15 residues. CDR3 sequence reads: CASSLVPGTQETQYF. CDR3 in DNA: TGTGCCAGCAGCTTAGTCCCGGGGACCCAAGAGACCCAGTACTTC.

This clonotype was recorded many times. The V call is TRBV7-9, the J call TRBJ2-5; no clear D. V lost 3 bases to trimming and J lost 4 bases, with 12 bases between them. The CDR3 totals 14 residues. Germline V gene sequence: CDR1 SEHNR, CDR2 FQNEAQ (reference sequence). CDR3 in amino acids: CASSFLGSAETQYF. CDR3 bases: TGTGCCAGCAGCTTTCTCGGGTCGGCAGAGACCCAGTACTTC.

The chain uses TRBV9 and TRBJ2-1, with no clear D. CDR3 length: 13 amino acids. V was pared by 0 bases and J by 10 bases, with 11 bases between. CDR1 and CDR2 (germline): SGDLS, YYNGEE. CDR3 residues: CASSVAPYQEQFF. DNA of the CDR3: TGTGCCAGCAGCGTAGCCCCCTACCAAGAGCAGTTCTTC. The variable domain in full, with the rest retrieved from reference TRBV9 and TRBJ2-1, is DSGVTQTPKHLITATGQRVTLRCSPRSGDLSVYWYQQSLDQGLQFLIQYYNGEERAKGNILERFSAQQFPDLHSELNLSSLELGDSALYFCASSVAPYQEQFFGPGTRLTVL.

The chain uses TRBV28 and TRBJ1-2; 7 bases fit TRBD1. The CDR3 has 13 amino acids. Unmatched junction bases numbered 7, after V lost 5 bases and J lost 7 bases. Germline V gene data show CDR1 as MDHEN and CDR2 as SYDVKM. The CDR3 bases are TGTGCCAGCAGTCTGGGGACAGAATTTGGCTACACCTTC. It specifies CASSLGTEFGYTF.